This T cell receptor (beta chain) was sequenced in a study of cytomegalovirus exposure and HLA in healthy donors. Study information: Out of about 179 million T cells, an earlier analysis found more than 95 million unique TCR beta sequences in total.

The study's findings and limits: Beyond CMV serostatus, there was no information to go on about immune exposure. Prior analysis indicated that the majority of TCR beta V segments exhibited productivity approximately 90% or approximately 30% of the time.

V lost 4 bases and J lost 8, with 17 bases in between. The germline gives CDR1 SGHAT, CDR2 FQNNGV. The CDR3 contains 14 residues. In regard to this clone: Antigen specificity is unknown.

Vbeta (60) and Jbeta (13) primers were used in the PCR. In the authors' workflow: Later reanalysis found 80 million or so unique TCR beta chains, around 10 million of them shared. Clones were sequenced by immunoSEQ multiplex PCR, and TCRdb holds only the in-frame ones, with some missing. Clone size and the V and J calls come from that table; the DNA yielded D and trimming. The sample has around 140,000 clones. Sequencing was carried out using PBMCs. The sequence was collected from a woman between 35 and 50 years old in good health and CMV-seronegative. This sequence joins TRBV11-2 and TRBJ1-2; no definite D call. CDR3 in amino acids: CASSSSSSDRGYTF. The CDR3 DNA sequence: TGTGCCAGCAGCTCATCAAGTTCCGATCGGGGCTACACCTTC.